One TCR beta chain is described in this entry. Its antigen remains undetermined. No base qualities exist here, and no much larger clone lies one base off it. This record comes from a study of T cells in Graves' hyperthyroidism and ophthalmopathy (dated by TCRdb to about 2019). As for the study more broadly: TCR V-J signatures able to tell the groups apart were searched for in a discovery cohort of some 97 patients, of whom roughly 42 had Graves' ophthalmopathy and around 56 had stable Graves' hyperthyroidism. Prospective prediction of ophthalmopathy was tested in an independent validation cohort consisting of fewer than 20 hyperthyroidism patients and around 16 patients who later progressed to ophthalmopathy. For training and testing, the roughly 93 patients in the discovery cohort were randomly divided in a 7:3 ratio. The study also compared thyroid tissue and blood T-cell repertoires from several Graves' hyperthyroidism patients. After blood sampling, hyperthyroidism patients were treated with methimazole at a starting dose of 30 mg daily, and ophthalmopathy patients were treated with high-dose intravenous methylprednisolone. The paper reports TCR Vbeta CDR3 sequencing of approximately 140 peripheral blood samples: approximately 43 ophthalmopathy, fewer than 80 hyperthyroidism and approximately 17 progressor patients.

The TCR beta CDR3 regions were amplified from RNA transcripts. The first round of RT-PCR for the TCR CDR3 was performed with the HTBI primer set and the Qiagen OneStep RT-PCR kit. Libraries were constructed in a second round of multiplex PCR, after which size selection and purification were carried out. Libraries were sequenced paired-end with 100 bp reads on an Illumina HiSeq2000. As for the original processing: Raw data were processed with SOAPnuke, discarding reads with adapters, uncalled bases, mean Phred below 15, or no exact constant-primer or identifier match. High-quality paired reads were merged with COPE v1.2.5, and unique nucleotide sequences were defined as clonotypes. Clonotypes were aligned to IMGT TRBV, TRBD and TRBJ reference segments using MiTCR v1.1. The analysis included only V-J combinations with a frequency above 0.0001, which together covered over 98% of the repertoires. A TCS score was defined as the ratio between F50 (clonal expansion) and ExV (chaos), using BLOSUM62-based TCRdist between CDR3 peptides within each V-J. Welch's t-statistics and random forest reduced around 520 V-J features to fewer than 15, which were used in a naive Bayes classifier (R e1071). The similarity between thyroid and blood repertoires was quantified using the Morisita-Horn index. TCRdb itself trimmed the public reads at Q25 with fastp, ran MiXCR and retained productive beta chains. One record per CDR3 amino acid sequence lists the most common genes and DNA. These V and J calls originate from TCRdb's pipeline instead of the authors' own analysis. A total of approximately 640,000 distinct CDR3 sequences appear in this sample, approximately 42% of them only once. 6.5% to 9% of the sample is taken by the ten largest.

Overall study results and their limits: In cross-validation, a model built on a 13 V-J signature told ophthalmopathy apart from stable hyperthyroidism with just under 90% sensitivity and about 81% specificity, and in testing the same model reached 80%/75%. During validation, the model predicted progression to ophthalmopathy a median of approximately 7 months ahead of onset, with almost 71% sensitivity and about 72% specificity. Blood samples also contained most of the expanded thyroid clonotypes (frequency above 0.001), which suggests that blood repertoires may reflect thyroid immune responses. Sample size was not statistically predetermined, and blinding of investigators to group allocation was not performed.

Patients with uncontrolled infections, other autoimmune diseases, pregnancy or lactation were excluded. Clinical symptoms, serum thyroxine and TRAb, thyroid ultrasound, and orbital computed tomography formed the basis for the diagnoses. Total RNA was extracted using Trizol reagent, and RNA quality was assessed on an Agilent 2100 Bioanalyzer. CDR1 and CDR2 are drawn from the germline V gene: SNHLY, FYNNEI. The CDR3 contains 14 residues, cysteine and phenylalanine counted. Only the CDR3 region is kept as DNA, spanning 42 bases read in frame from base 1. V drops 5 bases and J drops 4 bases, leaving 12 bases in between.

The sequencing input was peripheral blood or thyroid tissue (not recorded which). Here the chain combines TRBV2 and TRBJ1-3, and possibly TRBD1, on 5 matching bases. This sequence originates from an adult man with Graves' disease, either hyperthyroidism or ophthalmopathy (not recorded which). The DNA is TGTGCCAGCAGTCCGTTCGCAGGGGGAAACACCATATATTTT. The resulting protein is CASSPFAGGNTIYF. Outside the CDR3, residues come from the reference TRBV2 and TRBJ1-3 proteins, so the full variable domain is: EPEVTQTPSHQVTQMGQEVILRCVPISNHLYFYWYRQILGQKVEFLVSFYNNEISEKSEIFDDQFSVERPDGSNFTLKIRSTKLEDSAMYFCASSPFAGGNTIYFGEGSWLTVV.